One sample yielded the 19 T cell receptor beta chains listed below, sequenced in a study of T cells in Graves' hyperthyroidism and ophthalmopathy. TCR beta CDR3 region amplification was performed from RNA transcripts. The HTBI set primed first-round TCR CDR3 RT-PCR. TCRdb re-derived calls from the multiplex PCR reads in MiXCR, one entry per CDR3 protein. Of 300,000 to 500,000 distinct CDR3 sequences in the sample, 11% to 15% were seen once. The sample comprised blood. These receptors were obtained from a man aged 45-60 years with Graves' ophthalmopathy.

This chain uses TRBV7-9 with TRBJ2-2; maybe TRBD2 (6 bases). Germline V gene lookup returns CDR1 SEHNR and CDR2 FQNEAQ (reference sequence). CDR3 length equals 18 residues. V was shortened by 4 bases and J by 1 base, with 19 bases between the two germline ends. For the CDR3, the DNA is TGTGCCAGCAGCTCGGGAGATTCGTTAGAAGAGAACACCGGGGAGCTGTTTTTT. It codes for CASSSGDSLEENTGELFF.

The rearrangement joins TRBV30 to TRBJ2-2, with a tentative D call TRBD2 (6 bases). Trimming left V 3 bases short and J 8 bases short, with 13 bases between. The CDR3 is 13 residues long. Germline V gene data show CDR1 as GTSNPN and CDR2 as SVGIG (reference sequence). The CDR3 nucleotides are TGTGCCTGGAGCATCCTGGGGAGGGGGGAGCTGTTTTTT. Translation: CAWSILGRGELFF.

This clonotype was observed at least ten times. The chain is built from TRBV28 and TRBJ2-1; 9 bases agree with TRBD2. The CDR3 loop spans 15 amino acids. Unmatched junction bases numbered 16, after V lost 11 bases and J lost 8 bases. CDR1 and CDR2 from the germline V gene are MDHEN and SYDVKM. CDR3 coding DNA: TGTGCCGCGGGGGGGCGCGGAGCCCGGAGGGATGAGCAGTTCTTC. Its translation: CAAGGRGARRDEQFF.

This clonotype was counted many times. V and J are TRBV4-1 and TRBJ2-7; D call uncertain. CDR1 MGHRA and CDR2 YSYEKL come from the germline V gene. Trimming removed 4 bases at V and 5 bases at J, with 9 bases between. This CDR3 spans 12 amino acids. The CDR3 protein is CASSRKGDEQYF. Written as DNA, the CDR3 is TGCGCCAGCAGCCGAAAGGGCGACGAGCAGTACTTC.

The rearrangement uses TRBV6-1 and TRBJ2-1; 9 bases are a match to TRBD1. The V segment lost 5 bases and the J segment 6 bases; nucleotides outside the gene matches: 8. Germline values: CDR1 MNHNS, CDR2 SASEGT. CDR3 length equals 15 residues. The CDR3 sequence is CASSSDRGWSNEQFF. The CDR3 nucleotides read TGTGCCAGCAGTTCGGACAGGGGTTGGTCCAATGAGCAGTTCTTC.

The V gene is TRBV28, the J gene TRBJ2-1; D not certain. V lost 4 bases and J lost 0, with 10 bases in between. Germline CDR1 MDHEN, CDR2 SYDVKM. There are 15 residues in the CDR3. CDR3 sequence: CASSSASLSYNEQFF. The CDR3 coding sequence is TGTGCCAGCAGTTCTGCCAGTCTCTCCTACAATGAGCAGTTCTTC.

As concerns this clonotype: It may be a read error: a sequence one base away is much more abundant. The chain couples TRBV11-2 to TRBJ2-7; 10 bases match TRBD2. CDR3 length: 18 amino acids. Germline CDR1 and CDR2: SGHAT and FQNNGV. The V and J ends lost 3 bases and 4 bases, in that order; junction bases with no gene match: 15. This CDR3 is CASSLKGAGGLLVYEQYF. The CDR3, as DNA: TGTGCCAGCAGCTTGAAGGGAGCGGGAGGGCTATTAGTGTACGAGCAGTACTTC.

This clonotype was recorded many times. The chain employs TRBV28 and TRBJ1-4, with a possible D match to TRBD1 (5 bases). V gave up 5 bases and J gave up 8 bases, with 21 bases separating them. Per germline, CDR1 MDHEN and CDR2 SYDVKM. This CDR3 spans 16 amino acids. The CDR3 DNA follows: TGTGCCAGCAGTACGGGACCAGGGCTTTCAGGAGAAAAACTGTTTTTT. Its translation: CASSTGPGLSGEKLFF.

This chain links TRBV20-1 with TRBJ2-2; 10 bases match TRBD1. The germline CDR1 and CDR2 sequences are DFQATT and SNEGSKA (reference sequence). The CDR3 consists of 16 residues. Trimming removed 4 bases from V and 2 bases from J; junction bases left unmatched: 7. The DNA for the CDR3 is TGCAGTGCTAACCGGCGGGACAGGGGAAACACCGGGGAGCTGTTTTTT. It is translated as CSANRRDRGNTGELFF.

The chain employs TRBV20-1 and TRBJ2-7; TRBD2 agrees at 9 bases. Germline loops: CDR1 DFQATT, CDR2 SNEGSKA (reference sequence). The CDR3 is 18 residues long. V was pared by 0 bases and J by 0 bases, with 12 bases of the junction left unmatched. CDR3 residues: CSARDIPSGELASYEQYF. The CDR3 DNA reads TGCAGTGCTAGAGATATCCCTAGCGGGGAACTTGCCTCCTACGAGCAGTACTTC.

This clonotype was seen at least ten times. This chain connects TRBV6-5 to TRBJ2-5; D may be TRBD1 (6 bases). CDR1 and CDR2 (germline): MNHEY, SVGAGI. This CDR3 is built from 16 residues. The V end lost 0 bases, the J end lost 7 bases, and 18 bases lay between the germline ends. Here the CDR3 DNA reads TGTGCCAGCAGTTACTCATCGGGACACCAGATCCGGACCCAGTACTTC. Its protein product is CASSYSSGHQIRTQYF.

This clonotype was picked up a small number of times. The chain has TRBV15 and TRBJ2-2; the D gene is possibly TRBD1 (6 bases). Trimming cost V 7 bases and J 5 bases, with 8 bases left between them. The CDR3 spans 12 residues. Germline CDR1 and CDR2: LNHNV and YYDKDF (reference sequence). CDR3 sequence (DNA): TGTGCCACCAAAGGGGGAACCGGGGAGCTGTTTTTT. Translation: CATKGGTGELFF.

This clonotype has just a few counts. The chain uses TRBV5-1 and TRBJ1-4, with 9 bases that match TRBD1. The ends lost 0 bases at V and 8 bases at J; junction bases unmatched: 11. CDR1 and CDR2 (germline): SGHRS, YFSETQ. The CDR3 runs to 17 residues. The CDR3: CASSLDVVTGQGEKLFF. The CDR3 DNA is TGCGCCAGCAGCTTGGACGTCGTTACGGGACAGGGAGAAAAACTGTTTTTT.

This clonotype came up many times. V usage is TRBV3-1 and J usage is TRBJ1-1; D unclear. Germline lookup yields CDR1 LGHDT and CDR2 YNNKEL (reference sequence). V lost 1 base, J lost 0 bases, and 9 bases lay in between. The CDR3 runs 15 residues. CDR3 DNA: TGTGCCAGCAGCCAAGGATTGGTTATGAACACTGAAGCTTTCTTT. It encodes CASSQGLVMNTEAFF.

This clonotype came up a few times. The rearrangement uses TRBV5-1 and TRBJ1-4; 7 nucleotides align to TRBD1. J was trimmed by 3 bases and V by 3 bases; bases with no gene match: 2. The CDR3 is 14 residues long. Per the germline V gene, CDR1 is SGHRS and CDR2 is YFSETQ. This chain's CDR3 is CASSSGQANEKLFF. CDR3 nucleotides: TGCGCCAGCAGCTCCGGACAGGCTAATGAAAAACTGTTTTTT.

This clonotype was picked up many times. This chain connects TRBV11-3 to TRBJ2-1; D gene ambiguous. From germline, CDR1 is SGHNT and CDR2 YENEEA. Between the trimmed V and J ends, which lost 1 base and 8 bases, there was a span of 9 bases. This CDR3 has 13 amino acids. DNA of the CDR3: TGTGCCAGCAGCTTAGTGATGTTGGATGAGCAGTTCTTC. It is translated as CASSLVMLDEQFF.

This clonotype was detected only a few times. J is TRBJ2-1 and V is TRBV11-3, with no clear D. Looked up from germline, CDR1 is SGHNT and CDR2 is YENEEA. This CDR3 spans 18 amino acids. The V and J ends lost 0 bases and 0 bases respectively, with 15 bases between them. CDR3 region: CASSLDSRKGSSYNEQFF. In nucleotides, the CDR3 is TGTGCCAGCAGCTTAGATTCGAGGAAGGGCAGCTCCTACAATGAGCAGTTCTTC.

In its sample, this clonotype was seen many times. This sequence joins TRBV20-1 and TRBJ2-3; 7 bases are shared with TRBD2. The junction had 13 bases not matched to a gene; V was cut back by 2 bases and J by 2 bases. Germline loops: CDR1 DFQATT, CDR2 SNEGSKA (reference sequence). CDR3 length equals 17 residues. DNA of the CDR3: TGCAGTGCTAGATCGGCGGAGGCGGGAGACCACACAGATACGCAGTATTTT. This gives the protein CSARSAEAGDHTDTQYF.

Many counts were recorded for this clonotype. The V gene is TRBV7-9, the J gene TRBJ2-1, with 7 bases identical to TRBD2. The CDR3 spans 16 residues. V gave up 1 base and J gave up 3 bases; unmatched junction bases: 6. Germline-derived CDR1 and CDR2 are SEHNR and FQNEAQ (reference sequence). The CDR3 loop reads CASSLVLREFYNEQFF. CDR3 nucleotides: TGTGCCAGCAGCTTAGTTCTGCGGGAGTTCTACAATGAGCAGTTCTTC.